What follows are 13 T cell receptor beta chains derived from one specimen sequenced in a study of blood T cell repertoires in COVID-19. Data came from immunoSEQ multiplex PCR; TCRdb stores just in-frame clones and leaves some out. The data contain around 300,000 clones, nearly 90% of them singletons. Specimen: PBMCs or T cells enriched from blood (not recorded which). The source is a woman aged 60 to 75 who had recovered from COVID-19.

The genes are TRBV3-1 (or the pseudogene TRBV3-2) and TRBJ1-2; D not resolved. The germline gives CDR1 LGHDT, CDR2 YNNKEL (reference sequence). V shed 1 base and J shed 1 base, with 4 bases lying between them. This CDR3 contains 13 residues. CDR3 nucleotides: TGTGCCAGCAGCCAAGCCCATAACTATGGCTACACCTTC. Amino acids: CASSQAHNYGYTF.

The rearrangement links TRBV9 to TRBJ1-5; a weak D match, TRBD1 (5 bases). The length of the CDR3 is 15 residues. V was cut by 6 bases and J by 4 bases, with 17 bases left in between. Per the germline V gene, CDR1 is SGDLS and CDR2 is YYNGEE. CDR3: CASNPTGHTNQPQHF. CDR3 nucleotides: TGTGCCAGCAACCCTACCGGACATACTAATCAGCCCCAGCATTTT. The variable domain in full, with the rest retrieved from reference TRBV9 and TRBJ1-5, is DSGVTQTPKHLITATGQRVTLRCSPRSGDLSVYWYQQSLDQGLQFLIQYYNGEERAKGNILERFSAQQFPDLHSELNLSSLELGDSALYFCASNPTGHTNQPQHFGDGTRLSIL.

V and J are TRBV10-3 and TRBJ2-7; 7 bases agree with TRBD2. Germline V gene lookup returns CDR1 ENHRY and CDR2 SYGVKD. CDR3 length: 15 amino acids. V lost 6 bases, J lost 3 bases, and 11 bases stayed unmatched. CDR3 protein: CAISRKAGNHYEQYF. CDR3 sequence (DNA): TGTGCCATCAGCCGGAAAGCGGGGAACCACTACGAGCAGTACTTC.

The rearrangement links TRBV19 to TRBJ1-1; 8 nucleotides agree with TRBD1. The length of the CDR3 is 10 residues. Germline values: CDR1 LNHDA, CDR2 SQIVND (reference sequence). V was pared by 7 bases and J by 11 bases, with 3 bases of the junction left unmatched. As DNA, the CDR3 is TGTGCCAGTATGAGGGACAGGGCTTTCTTT. It codes for CASMRDRAFF.

The CDR3 spells CASSYRLAGGDTQYF. The CDR3 coding sequence is TGTGCCAGCAGCTACAGACTAGCGGGCGGGGATACGCAGTATTTT. This chain connects TRBV9 to TRBJ2-3; 10 bases fit TRBD2. The CDR3 contains 15 residues. The germline V gene has CDR1 SGDLS and CDR2 YYNGEE. V shed 4 bases, J shed 6 bases, and the junction held 8 bases outside the gene matches.

The chain is built from TRBV19 and TRBJ1-5; D might be TRBD1 (5 bases). The CDR3 is made up of 14 amino acids. CDR1 is LNHDA, CDR2 SQIVND, per germline (reference sequence). The germline V and J ends were trimmed by 4 bases and 3 bases, with 10 bases remaining between them. CDR3 sequence reads: CASSTTGPNQPQHF. CDR3 bases: TGTGCCAGTAGTACCACAGGCCCCAATCAGCCCCAGCATTTT.

V gene TRBV11-3 combines with J gene TRBJ1-1; no definite D call. Germline V gene data show CDR1 as SGHNT and CDR2 as YENEEA. V shed 4 bases and J shed 0 bases, with 6 bases lying between them. The CDR3 has 13 residues. CDR3 bases: TGTGCCAGCAGCTCCCAAATGAACACTGAAGCTTTCTTT. It yields the protein CASSSQMNTEAFF.

This sequence joins TRBV7-8 and TRBJ1-1, with 8 bases matching TRBD1. V trimming: 4 bases; J trimming: 4 bases; junction bases outside the gene matches: 8. The length of the CDR3 is 15 residues. Looked up from germline, CDR1 is SGHVS and CDR2 is FQNEAQ. Here the CDR3 DNA reads TGTGCCAGCAGCTCGCGGACAGGGAAGGGCACTGAAGCTTTCTTT. The encoded protein is CASSSRTGKGTEAFF.

The chain couples TRBV24-1 to TRBJ1-4; 9 positions agree with TRBD1. From germline, CDR1 is KGHDR and CDR2 SFDVKD. The CDR3 totals 15 residues. After removal of 1 base from V and 7 bases from J, the junction contained 3 bases not matched to a gene. The CDR3 spells CATSDLSGQGEKLFF. The CDR3 region has the DNA TGTGCCACCAGTGATTTATCGGGACAGGGTGAAAAACTGTTTTTT.

The rearrangement uses TRBV9 and TRBJ1-6; 7 bases agree with TRBD1. V shed 3 bases and J 7 bases; nucleotides not matched to a gene: 7. The CDR3 is 15 residues long. Looked up from germline, CDR1 is SGDLS and CDR2 is YYNGEE. The CDR3 is CASSARQGDNSPLHF. The CDR3 bases are TGTGCCAGCAGCGCCAGACAGGGTGACAATTCACCCCTCCACTTT.

The chain has TRBV20-1 and TRBJ2-7; 10 bases are a match to TRBD1. The CDR3 is 14 amino acids. J lost 3 bases, V lost 3 bases, and 5 bases had no gene match. The germline V gene encodes CDR1 DFQATT and CDR2 SNEGSKA (reference sequence). The CDR3 here is CSASWDRGDYEQYF. The CDR3 DNA is TGCAGTGCTAGTTGGGACAGGGGTGACTACGAGCAGTACTTC.

This chain connects TRBV11-2 to TRBJ2-1; D is uncertain. V gave up 0 bases and J gave up 9 bases, with 12 bases separating them. Germline V gene lookup returns CDR1 SGHAT and CDR2 FQNNGV. The CDR3 length is 14 residues. The CDR3 DNA reads TGTGCCAGCAGCTTAGAAAACTATATACTTGAGCAGTTCTTC. Residues: CASSLENYILEQFF.

This sequence joins TRBV7-3 and TRBJ2-1; a weak D match, TRBD2 (5 bases). The CDR3 runs to 14 residues. Germline lookup yields CDR1 SGHTA and CDR2 FQGTGA. The ends were cut back, 5 bases at V and 7 bases at J, with 15 bases in the middle. CDR3 bases: TGTGCCAGCAGCCCGTCGGACTTGCGGAATGAGCAGTTCTTC. The encoded protein is CASSPSDLRNEQFF.